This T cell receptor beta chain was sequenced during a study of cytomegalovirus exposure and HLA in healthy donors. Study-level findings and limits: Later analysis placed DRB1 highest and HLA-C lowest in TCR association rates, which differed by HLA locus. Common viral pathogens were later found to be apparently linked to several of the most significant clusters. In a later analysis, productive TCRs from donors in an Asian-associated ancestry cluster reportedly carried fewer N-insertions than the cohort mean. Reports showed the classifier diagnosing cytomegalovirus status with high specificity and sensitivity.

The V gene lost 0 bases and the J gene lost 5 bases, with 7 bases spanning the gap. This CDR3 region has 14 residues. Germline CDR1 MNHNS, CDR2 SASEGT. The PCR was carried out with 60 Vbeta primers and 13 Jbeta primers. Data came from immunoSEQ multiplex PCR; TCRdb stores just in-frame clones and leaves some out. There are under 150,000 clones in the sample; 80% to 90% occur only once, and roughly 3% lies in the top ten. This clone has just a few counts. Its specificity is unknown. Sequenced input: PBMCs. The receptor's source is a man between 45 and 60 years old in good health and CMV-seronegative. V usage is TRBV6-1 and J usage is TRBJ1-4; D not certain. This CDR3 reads CASSEAQLNEKLFF. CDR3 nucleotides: TGTGCCAGCAGTGAAGCACAGTTAAATGAAAAACTGTTTTTT.